This T cell receptor beta chain was documented in a study of graft-versus-host responses after intestinal transplantation. This table comes from immunoSEQ multiplex PCR, and its TCRdb copy is limited to in-frame clones, with some not included. This table has under 150,000 clones, roughly nine tenths appearing once. With respect to this clone: Its antigen is undetermined.

Germline V gives CDR1 SGHAT, CDR2 FQNNGV. J lost 5 bases, V lost 5 bases, and 9 bases had no gene match. There are 16 residues in the CDR3. The sequence came from a human donor who received an intestinal transplant. The chain links TRBV11-2 to TRBJ1-1, with 12 bases lining up with TRBD1. Specimen: unstimulated CD4+ T cells sorted from spleen or lymph node cells, collected before intestinal transplant. The CDR3 here is CASSHTGTGGRTEAFF. The CDR3 region has the DNA TGTGCCAGCAGCCATACCGGGACAGGGGGCCGTACTGAAGCTTTCTTT.